These T cell receptor beta chains were read from a single sample in a study of T cells in Graves' hyperthyroidism and ophthalmopathy. TCRdb re-called the multiplex PCR reads with MiXCR, one entry per CDR3 protein. The sample yields a few hundred thousand distinct CDR3 sequences, roughly 15% seen once. The sample was blood. The receptors originated from a woman aged 40 to 55 with Graves' ophthalmopathy. Both conserved end residues are trimmed from each CDR3. Fields, in order: V gene, CDR3 protein.

TRBV5-1,ASSPDSTPPTDTQY
TRBV5-1,ASSISSGRAPDTQY
TRBV27,ASSPQLATSYNEQF
TRBV7-9,ASSAPPGQGVHGANVLT
TRBV20-1,SASPPKLAGSTDTQY
TRBV2,ASKPGLWSNEQF
TRBV6-1,ASRRMGDYGYT
TRBV20-1,SARPLGPSTDTQY
TRBV11-1,ASSKEGQGQRNEQF
TRBV10-3,AISDRGGLTDTQY
TRBV6-2/TRBV6-3,ASSNPSGGLTYEQY
TRBV9,ASSPEGVGGELF
TRBV2,ASSPHDLGNQPQH
TRBV5-1,ASSLDPGTGNERF
TRBV2,ASSPTTTVGEKLF
TRBV12-3/TRBV12-4,ASSLKDTEAF
TRBV9,ASSGRDRYNEQF
TRBV20-1,SAVDRVGYGYT
TRBV4-1,ASSQGAGLVTEQY
TRBV3-1,ASSQEYGVSSNYGYT
TRBV7-3,ASSLGTGFHTQY
TRBV4-1,ASSQDPSGANVLT
TRBV6-1,ASIIGASGNTIY
TRBV6-1,ASSLSRADKLF
TRBV24-1,ATSDRQGAPGELF
TRBV30,AWSVLPETTLTGELF
TRBV5-5,ASSSSPGIYNSPLH
TRBV5-5,ASSPGVASNQPQH
TRBV6-1,ASRAPGGEETQY
TRBV12-3/TRBV12-4,ASSESRGRSGANVLT
TRBV7-9,ASGKQERTGELF
TRBV12-3/TRBV12-4,ASSLRGGAQPQH
TRBV4-1,ASSQDGLAETQY
TRBV19,AVKETGTYNEQF
TRBV27,ASTSLTGTAYEQY
TRBV11-2,ASSFIHPAGDSDTQY
TRBV11-2,ASSLWRDTQY
TRBV20-1,SARKGSGANVLT